This T cell receptor beta chain was found in a study of tumor-infiltrating lymphocytes in primary liver carcinoma. The CDR3 consists of 14 residues. The germline gives CDR1 MNHEY, CDR2 SVGAGI. The template, about 500 ng total RNA, yielded TCR beta cDNA made with a constant-region primer. ARM-PCR was slightly modified, and three nested multiplex PCR rounds with it gave rise to the TCR beta libraries. Rounds one and two of PCR, each of about 10 cycles, were primed with TRBV1-TRBV30 forward primers and a C-beta reverse primer. TCRdb fed the multiplex PCR reads into MiXCR, producing one record per CDR3 protein. The table includes about 110,000 distinct CDR3 sequences, 55% to 65% detected once. A word on this clonotype: The antigen is undetermined. The junction departs from the called germline gene at one end, perhaps through a read error.

Total RNA and DNA came together from approximately 20-30 mg of bulk tissue without cell sorting. Chronic HBV infection was present, with no prior treatment. Over 80% viable tumor cells were present in every tumor sample. Findings and caveats of the study: Just around 8-24% of top clones spanned all five tumor regions.

The clonotype was recovered from a woman in her fifties or sixties with primary liver carcinoma and hepatitis B virus infection. The chain joins TRBV6-5 to TRBJ1-2, with 7 positions matching TRBD1. The specimen was liver tumor tissue from sampling region 1. Subset noted: tumor region T1, superior pole. The CDR3 spells CTSSALQGNYGYTF. The CDR3 DNA is TGTACCAGCAGTGCCTTACAGGGGAACTATGGCTACACCTTC.